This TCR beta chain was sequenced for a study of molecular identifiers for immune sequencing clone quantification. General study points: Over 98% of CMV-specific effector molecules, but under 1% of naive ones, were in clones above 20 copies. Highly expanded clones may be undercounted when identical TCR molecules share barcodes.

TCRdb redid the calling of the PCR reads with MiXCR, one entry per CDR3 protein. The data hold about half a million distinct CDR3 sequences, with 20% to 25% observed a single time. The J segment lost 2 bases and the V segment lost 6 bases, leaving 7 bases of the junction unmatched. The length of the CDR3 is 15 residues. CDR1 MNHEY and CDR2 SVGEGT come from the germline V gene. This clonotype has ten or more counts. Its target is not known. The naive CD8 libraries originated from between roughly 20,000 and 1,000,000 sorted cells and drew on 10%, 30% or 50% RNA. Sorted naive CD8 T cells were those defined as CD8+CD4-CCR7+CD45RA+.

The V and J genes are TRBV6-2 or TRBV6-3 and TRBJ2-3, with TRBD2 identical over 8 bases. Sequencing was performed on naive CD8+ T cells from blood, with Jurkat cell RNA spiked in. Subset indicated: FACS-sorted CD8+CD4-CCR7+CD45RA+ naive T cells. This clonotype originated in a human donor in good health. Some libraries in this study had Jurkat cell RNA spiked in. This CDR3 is CASRSAGEITDTQYF. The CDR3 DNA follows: TGTGCCAGCAGATCAGCGGGAGAGATCACAGATACGCAGTATTTT.